These 3 T cell receptor beta chains originate from one sample sequenced in a study of T cells after yellow fever vaccination. TCRdb recomputed calls from the 5' RACE reads with MiXCR, one row per CDR3 protein. The repertoire holds under 200,000 distinct CDR3 sequences, with around 7% as singletons. The sample here was CD4+ T cells sorted from PBMCs, taken 5 days after the first yellow fever vaccination. The source of these receptors is a man aged 18 to 35 who received the YFV17D yellow fever vaccine.

This clonotype was found many times. The V gene is TRBV5-1, the J gene TRBJ2-2; 7 nucleotides match TRBD2. The V segment lost 4 bases and the J segment 3 bases; nucleotides outside the gene matches: 6. Germline V gives CDR1 SGHRS, CDR2 YFSETQ. The length of the CDR3 is 15 residues. The DNA of the CDR3 is TGCGCCAGCAGCCAACCGGGACTATACACCGGGGAGCTGTTTTTT. It yields the protein CASSQPGLYTGELFF.

This clonotype has ten or more counts. The rearrangement uses TRBV5-1 and TRBJ2-7; D not certain. V was cut by 0 bases and J by 3 bases, with 7 bases left in between. Germline V lookup: CDR1 SGHRS, CDR2 YFSETQ. There are 13 residues in the CDR3. CDR3 nucleotide sequence: TGCGCCAGCAGCTTGGCCGTCGACTACGAGCAGTACTTC. This sequence encodes CASSLAVDYEQYF.

This clonotype has at least ten counts. The chain employs TRBV15 and TRBJ2-7, with a possible D match to TRBD2 (7 bases). Trimming pared 0 bases from V and 7 bases from J, leaving 13 bases between. CDR1 is LNHNV and CDR2 is YYDKDF in the germline V gene (reference sequence). The CDR3 has 14 amino acids. The CDR3 DNA follows: TGTGCCACCAGCAGAGATGGGGGGGCGGGAGAGCAGTACTTC. Protein: CATSRDGGAGEQYF. Together with reference TRBV15 and TRBJ2-7, the CDR3 gives the full variable domain: DAMVIQNPRYQVTQFGKPVTLSCSQTLNHNVMYWYQQKSSQAPKLLFHYYDKDFNNEADTPDNFQSRRPNTSFCFLDIRSPGLGDTAMYLCATSRDGGAGEQYFGPGTRLTVT.